This T cell receptor beta chain was sequenced during a study of T cells in localized non-small cell lung cancer. Study-level points and caveats: Uninvolved neighboring lung showed the greatest T cell clonality, exceeding tumor. Longer overall survival associated with higher blood T cell density; shorter survival with higher adjacent-lung clonality.

On this clone itself: Its antigen remains unknown.

Profiled with immunoSEQ multiplex PCR; TCRdb holds only in-frame clones, not every one. The sample carries about 5,200 clones, 30% to 40% recorded once. The TCR originated in a female donor over 55 with stage I lung adenocarcinoma. The sequenced sample was lung tumor tissue, obtained before any cancer treatment.

The CDR3: CASRWDRGPYGYTF. The CDR3 DNA follows: TGCGCCAGCAGGTGGGACAGGGGGCCCTATGGCTACACCTTC. This rearrangement joins TRBV5-1 to TRBJ1-2, with 12 bases identical to TRBD1. The CDR3 loop spans 14 amino acids. The ends lost 5 bases at V and 4 bases at J; junction bases unmatched: 3. The germline CDR1 and CDR2 sequences are SGHRS and YFSETQ.